This is a list of T cell receptor beta chains from one sample in a study of T cells after yellow fever vaccination. MiXCR, applied by TCRdb to the 5' RACE reads, yields one record per CDR3 protein. The sample consists of fewer than 350,000 distinct CDR3 sequences, around 4.5% of them appearing once. The sequencing used PBMCs, collected 15 days after the yellow fever booster vaccination. These receptor sequences come from a man aged 18-30 years who received the YFV17D yellow fever vaccine. Each CDR3 is given with its conserved first and last residue. The D gene is left open where the match is weak. Expanded clones are given a class, and other clones once, few, many or no size at all.

v_call	d_call	cdr3_length	clone_size	j_call	cdr3_aa	cdr3_nt
TRBV12-3/TRBV12-4	-	12	-	TRBJ2-5	CASSLRYVTQYF	TGTGCCAGCAGTTTGAGATACGTGACCCAGTACTTC
TRBV14	-	13	few	TRBJ2-7	CASSRVIQGEQYF	TGTGCCAGCAGCCGGGTAATTCAAGGCGAGCAGTACTTC
TRBV7-2	TRBD2	15	few	TRBJ2-7	CASSGAGGRSYEQYF	TGTGCCAGCAGCGGAGCGGGGGGCAGGTCCTACGAGCAGTACTTC
TRBV20-1	TRBD2	15	many	TRBJ2-3	CSASTSGRRTDTQYF	TGCAGTGCTAGCACTAGCGGGCGACGCACAGATACGCAGTATTTT
TRBV12-3/TRBV12-4	TRBD1	13	many	TRBJ2-1	CASTQTGVNEQFF	TGTGCCAGCACCCAGACAGGGGTGAATGAGCAGTTCTTC
TRBV5-1	TRBD1	14	few	TRBJ2-1	CASSNSDRANEQFF	TGCGCCAGCAGCAATTCGGACAGGGCCAATGAGCAGTTCTTC
TRBV12-3/TRBV12-4	-	14	few	TRBJ2-7	CASSFRPGGWEQYF	TGTGCCAGCAGCTTTCGACCCGGGGGATGGGAGCAGTACTTC
TRBV7-9	-	15	many	TRBJ1-4	CASSALDRTNEKLFF	TGTGCCAGCAGCGCCCTCGACAGGACGAATGAAAAACTGTTTTTT
TRBV6-5	TRBD2	16	-	TRBJ2-3	CASSPWAGGHQDTQYF	TGTGCCAGCAGTCCCTGGGCGGGGGGGCATCAAGATACGCAGTATTTT
TRBV6-2/TRBV6-3	-	13	few	TRBJ1-2	CASSYEGWEGYTF	TGTGCCAGCAGTTACGAGGGGTGGGAAGGCTACACCTTC
TRBV5-6	-	12	many	TRBJ1-1	CASSLGGLEAFF	TGTGCCAGCAGCTTGGGCGGTCTTGAAGCTTTCTTT
TRBV9	TRBD2	17	-	TRBJ2-1	CASSPRPGGGVYAEQFF	TGTGCCAGCAGCCCCCGCCCGGGCGGGGGGGTCTACGCTGAGCAGTTCTTC
TRBV12-3/TRBV12-4	-	15	-	TRBJ2-1	CASSLVLLSYNEQFF	TGTGCCAGCAGTTTAGTTCTCCTCTCCTACAATGAGCAGTTCTTC
TRBV4-3	TRBD2	17	few	TRBJ2-7	CASSQAPTSGGPYEQYF	TGCGCCAGCAGCCAAGCTCCGACTAGCGGGGGGCCCTACGAGCAGTACTTC
TRBV9	TRBD1	15	many	TRBJ1-1	CASSAVDRGWTEAFF	TGTGCCAGCAGCGCCGTCGACAGGGGTTGGACTGAAGCTTTCTTT
TRBV6-1	TRBD1	15	-	TRBJ1-2	CASSEDWTGLYGYTF	TGTGCCAGCAGTGAAGATTGGACAGGGTTATATGGCTACACCTTC
TRBV2	-	16	few	TRBJ1-3	CASSKDGGFSGNTIYF	TGTGCCAGCAGCAAAGACGGAGGTTTCTCTGGAAACACCATATATTTT
TRBV18	-	17	-	TRBJ1-1	CASSRRLSSWGDTEAFF	TGTGCCAGCTCGCGGAGGTTGTCATCGTGGGGGGACACTGAAGCTTTCTTT
TRBV25-1	-	13	-	TRBJ1-3	CASSGLPGNTIYF	TGTGCCAGCAGTGGCCTGCCTGGAAACACCATATATTTT
TRBV29-1	TRBD1	16	many	TRBJ2-3	CSVEVWDRTGTDTQYF	TGCAGCGTTGAAGTATGGGACAGGACAGGTACAGATACGCAGTATTTT
TRBV2	-	14	many	TRBJ1-1	CASTSGLPNTEAFF	TGTGCCAGCACGAGCGGACTACCCAACACTGAAGCTTTCTTT
TRBV12-3/TRBV12-4	-	13	few	TRBJ2-5	CASSLTRVGTQYF	TGTGCCAGCAGCCTGACTCGGGTGGGGACCCAGTACTTC
TRBV28	TRBD1	16	few	TRBJ2-5	CASSRDRGNLQETQYF	TGTGCCAGCAGTCGGGACAGGGGAAACCTACAAGAGACCCAGTACTTC
TRBV7-2	-	15	many	TRBJ2-7	CASSLTLGLSYEQYF	TGTGCCAGCAGCCTTACCTTGGGTCTCTCCTACGAGCAGTACTTC
TRBV7-2	-	15	many	TRBJ1-2	CASSLGTSRSYGYTF	TGTGCCAGCAGCTTAGGGACATCACGATCCTATGGCTACACCTTC
TRBV20-1	TRBD2	13	-	TRBJ2-5	CSAGGLEKRSQYF	TGCAGTGCTGGGGGACTAGAGAAGAGAAGCCAGTACTTC
TRBV10-3	TRBD1	15	many	TRBJ1-2	CAIRGQGTAAYGYTF	TGTGCCATCAGGGGTCAAGGGACAGCAGCCTATGGCTACACCTTC
TRBV19	-	15	-	TRBJ2-5	CASSIGTVRRETQYF	TGTGCCAGTAGTATAGGGACGGTCCGCCGAGAGACCCAGTACTTC
TRBV6-1	-	13	-	TRBJ2-5	CASRSGLQETQYF	TGTGCCAGCAGGTCTGGCCTCCAAGAGACCCAGTACTTC
TRBV24-1	-	13	-	TRBJ2-5	CATSVAGEETQYF	TGTGCCACCAGTGTTGCAGGGGAGGAGACCCAGTACTTC
TRBV6-5	TRBD1	15	many	TRBJ1-1	CASSYQGQANTEAFF	TGTGCCAGCAGTTACCAGGGACAGGCGAACACTGAAGCTTTCTTT
TRBV6-2/TRBV6-3	-	15	many	TRBJ1-5	CASSRTAYSNQPQHF	TGTGCCAGCAGTCGGACGGCCTATAGCAATCAGCCCCAGCATTTT
TRBV5-1	TRBD1	16	-	TRBJ2-1	CASSSPDRGGDNEQFF	TGCGCCAGCAGCTCCCCGGACAGGGGGGGGGACAATGAGCAGTTCTTC
TRBV5-1	-	14	many	TRBJ1-2	CASSLTAINYGYTF	TGCGCCAGCAGCTTGACAGCCATAAACTATGGCTACACCTTC
TRBV12-3/TRBV12-4	-	14	-	TRBJ1-4	CASTPGTSNEKLFF	TGTGCCAGCACCCCGGGGACGTCAAATGAAAAACTGTTTTTT
TRBV7-8	TRBD2	15	many	TRBJ2-3	CASRHEAGGGDTQYF	TGTGCCAGCAGACACGAAGCGGGGGGAGGTGATACGCAGTATTTT
TRBV5-5	-	14	many	TRBJ2-5	CASSLTAIRETQYF	TGTGCCAGCAGCCTTACGGCAATTCGAGAGACCCAGTACTTC
TRBV5-1	TRBD1	13	many	TRBJ2-5	CASSTGQWETQYF	TGCGCCAGCAGCACGGGACAGTGGGAGACCCAGTACTTC
TRBV5-5	-	13	many	TRBJ2-3	CASSQDHADTQYF	TGTGCCAGCAGCCAAGACCATGCAGATACGCAGTATTTT
TRBV11-2	TRBD1	16	few	TRBJ2-5	CASSSINRGPGETQYF	TGTGCCAGCAGCTCTATAAACAGGGGCCCGGGGGAGACCCAGTACTTC